This TCR beta chain appears in the sequencing data of a study of shared clonotypes between healthy human individuals. About this clone: Its antigen is unknown.

Sequenced by immunoSEQ multiplex PCR; TCRdb stores in-frame clones only, minus some. Among roughly 220,000 clones listed, 65% were seen once. The CDR3 totals 13 residues. V lost 4 bases to trimming and J lost 3 bases; unmatched junction nucleotides: 4. CDR1 and CDR2 (germline): SGHNT, YYREEE (reference sequence). Study-level results: The study found about 5% of naive CD4 clonotypes shared across four donors. The authors sampled blood alone, and tissue repertoires likely differ.

Splitting of CD4+ cells produced CD45RA+ naive and CD45RA-negative memory subsets. The sequence was collected from a man aged 25-40 years in good health. Source material: memory CD4+ T cells sorted from blood. Subset indicated: CD45RA-negative fraction. The V and J genes are TRBV5-4 and TRBJ2-7, with 7 bases fitting TRBD1. Written as DNA, the CDR3 is TGTGCCAGCAGCCCGGGACAGCGCTACGAGCAGTACTTC. Amino acid sequence: CASSPGQRYEQYF.